This T cell receptor beta chain originates from a study of cytomegalovirus exposure and HLA in healthy donors. The wider study: From HLA-typed donors, an early data release held about 92 million unique TCRs. Study results and caveats: A later analysis found common viral pathogens apparently linked to several of the most significant clusters.

Looked up from germline, CDR1 is SQVTM and CDR2 is ANQGSEA. After removal of 7 bases from V and 3 bases from J, the junction contained 4 bases not matched to a gene. CDR3 length: 12 residues. A multiplex PCR was run with 60 Vbeta primers and 13 Jbeta primers. Clones were read by immunoSEQ multiplex PCR, and TCRdb kept only the in-frame ones, dropping some. The sample carries some 80,000 clones, around 76% recorded once. The table lists this clone with a count of one. Its antigen is as yet unknown. This clonotype originated in a man aged 40-55 years in good health and CMV-seronegative. The sample comprised PBMCs. V and J are TRBV29-1 and TRBJ2-7; TRBD1 matches at 9 bases. The CDR3, as DNA: TGCAGCGCCGAGGGACAGGGCTACGAGCAGTACTTC. It is translated as CSAEGQGYEQYF.